This T cell receptor beta chain came from a study of Ad26.COV2.S vaccination and SARS-CoV-2 variants. Regarding treatment: some 19 received Ad26.COV2.S at low or high dose, single or two shots; 5 received placebo; per-sample allocation not given. Specimen acquisition occurred on day 63 following the initial vaccine or placebo injection. The CDR3 loop spans 17 amino acids. The V gene's germline CDR1 is MGHRA and CDR2 YSYEKL. J lost 8 bases, V lost 6 bases, and 16 bases had no gene match. Clones were sequenced by immunoSEQ multiplex PCR, and TCRdb holds only the in-frame ones, with some missing. The data hold hundreds of thousands of clones, with roughly 90% observed a single time.

The chain links TRBV4-1 to TRBJ2-6; 7 bases agree with TRBD2. The specimen comprised peripheral blood, sampled in a trial of Ad26.COV2.S vaccine versus placebo. The TCR was taken from a person aged 18-60 years who received the Ad26.COV2.S COVID-19 vaccine or a placebo. The CDR3 protein is CASSPREGRGLSNVLTF. The CDR3 DNA reads TGCGCCAGCAGTCCAAGGGAGGGGCGCGGTCTATCCAACGTCCTGACTTTC.